Described below is a single TCR beta chain sequence and its context. The data belong to a study of human T cells and chemical hapten exposure. The time point was: pre-sensitization, week 0. The treatment was: therapeutic diphenylcyclopropenone sensitization with weekly scalp DPC. Looked up from germline, CDR1 is ENHRY and CDR2 is SYGVKD. The germline V and J ends were trimmed by 2 bases and 1 base, with 16 bases remaining between them. The CDR3 extends over 17 amino acids. Original processing methods: A per-sample median of roughly 97,000 TCRs was observed, with a range of roughly 23,224 to 700,000. TCRdb fed the RACE reads into MiXCR, producing one record per CDR3 protein. TCRdb, not the original authors, processed these V and J calls. The sample consists of 250,000 to 300,000 distinct CDR3 sequences, roughly 7.7% of them appearing once.

The chain has TRBV10-3 and TRBJ2-3; D is uncertain. This TCR was recovered from a man aged 18 to 29 with alopecia areata. Some clones in this sample may be carry-over from other donors' samples. The material sequenced was whole blood, taken in connection with sensitization to the hapten diphenylcyclopropenone (DPC). The CDR3 region is CAISETPLADGTDTQYF. The CDR3 DNA follows: TGTGCCATCAGTGAGACTCCCCTGGCGGATGGCACAGATACGCAGTATTTT.